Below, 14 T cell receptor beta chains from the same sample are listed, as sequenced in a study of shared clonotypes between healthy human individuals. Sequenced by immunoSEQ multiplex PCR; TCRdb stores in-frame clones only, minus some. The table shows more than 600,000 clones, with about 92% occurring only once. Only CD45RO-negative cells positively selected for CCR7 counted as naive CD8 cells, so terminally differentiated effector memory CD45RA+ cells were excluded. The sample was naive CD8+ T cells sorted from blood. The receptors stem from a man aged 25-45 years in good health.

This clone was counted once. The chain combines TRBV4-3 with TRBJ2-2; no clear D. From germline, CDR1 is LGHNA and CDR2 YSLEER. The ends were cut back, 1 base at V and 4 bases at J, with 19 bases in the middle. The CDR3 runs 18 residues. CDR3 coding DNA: TGCGCCAGCAGCCAAGCGTTGTCGGGCGAAGTAGGCACCGGGGAGCTGTTTTTT. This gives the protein CASSQALSGEVGTGELFF.

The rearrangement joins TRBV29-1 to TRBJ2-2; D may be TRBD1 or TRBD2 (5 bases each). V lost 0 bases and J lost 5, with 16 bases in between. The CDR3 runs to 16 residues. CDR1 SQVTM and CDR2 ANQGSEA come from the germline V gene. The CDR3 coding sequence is TGCAGCGTTGAAGATCAGGCCGGGGCCGTTACCGGGGAGCTGTTTTTT. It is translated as CSVEDQAGAVTGELFF.

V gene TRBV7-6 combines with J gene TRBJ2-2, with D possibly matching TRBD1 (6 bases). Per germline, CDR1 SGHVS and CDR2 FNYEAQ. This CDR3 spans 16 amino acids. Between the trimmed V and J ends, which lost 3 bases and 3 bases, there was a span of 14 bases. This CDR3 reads CASSLGAGSDTGELFF. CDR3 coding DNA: TGTGCCAGCAGCTTGGGGGCAGGGTCAGACACCGGGGAGCTGTTTTTT. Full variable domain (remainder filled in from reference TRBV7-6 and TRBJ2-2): GAGVSQSPRYKVTKRGQDVALRCDPISGHVSLYWYRQALGQGPEFLTYFNYEAQQDKSGLPNDRFSAERPEGSISTLTIQRTEQRDSAMYRCASSLGAGSDTGELFFGEGSRLTVL.

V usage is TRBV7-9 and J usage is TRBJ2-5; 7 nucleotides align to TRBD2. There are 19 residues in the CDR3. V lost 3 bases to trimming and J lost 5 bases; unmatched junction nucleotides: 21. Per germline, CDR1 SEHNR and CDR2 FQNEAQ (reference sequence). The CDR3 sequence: CASSFDDRREGQNGETQYF. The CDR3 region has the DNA TGTGCCAGCAGCTTCGACGACAGAAGGGAGGGTCAAAATGGGGAGACCCAGTACTTC.

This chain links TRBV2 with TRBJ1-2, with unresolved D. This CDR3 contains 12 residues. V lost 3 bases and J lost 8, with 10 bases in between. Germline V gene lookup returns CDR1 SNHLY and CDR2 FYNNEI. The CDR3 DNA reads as TGTGCCAGCAGTGACCAGGTTCGAGGCTACACCTTC. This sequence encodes CASSDQVRGYTF.

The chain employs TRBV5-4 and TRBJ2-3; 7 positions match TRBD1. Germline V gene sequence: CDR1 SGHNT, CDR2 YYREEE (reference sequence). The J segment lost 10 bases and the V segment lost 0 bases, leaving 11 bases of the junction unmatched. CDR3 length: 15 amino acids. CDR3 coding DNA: TGTGCCAGCAGCTTGGCGGGACAGACTATGTGGGCGCAGTATTTT. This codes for CASSLAGQTMWAQYF. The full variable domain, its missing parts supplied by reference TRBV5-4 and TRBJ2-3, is ETGVTQSPTHLIKTRGQQVTLRCSSQSGHNTVSWYQQALGQGPQFIFQYYREEENGRGNFPPRFSGLQFPNYSSELNVNALELDDSALYLCASSLAGQTMWAQYFGPGTRLTVL.

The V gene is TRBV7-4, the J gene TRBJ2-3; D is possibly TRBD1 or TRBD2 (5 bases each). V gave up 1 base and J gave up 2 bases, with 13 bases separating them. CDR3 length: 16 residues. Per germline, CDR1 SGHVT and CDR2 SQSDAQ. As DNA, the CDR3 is TGTGCCAGCAGCTTAGTTTACGGGGCCGCCACAGATACGCAGTATTTT. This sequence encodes CASSLVYGAATDTQYF.

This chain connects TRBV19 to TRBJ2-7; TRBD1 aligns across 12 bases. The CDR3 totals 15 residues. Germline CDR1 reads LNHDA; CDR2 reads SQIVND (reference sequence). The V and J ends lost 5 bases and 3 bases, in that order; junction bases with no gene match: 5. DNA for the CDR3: TGTGCCAGTAGTCCCGGGACAGGGGGCGGCTACGAGCAGTACTTC. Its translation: CASSPGTGGGYEQYF.

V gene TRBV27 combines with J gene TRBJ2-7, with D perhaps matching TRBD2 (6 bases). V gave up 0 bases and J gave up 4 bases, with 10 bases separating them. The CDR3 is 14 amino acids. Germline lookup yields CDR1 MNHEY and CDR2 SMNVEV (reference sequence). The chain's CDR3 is CASSLSTRGYEQYF. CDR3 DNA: TGTGCCAGCAGTTTATCGACACGGGGGTACGAGCAGTACTTC.

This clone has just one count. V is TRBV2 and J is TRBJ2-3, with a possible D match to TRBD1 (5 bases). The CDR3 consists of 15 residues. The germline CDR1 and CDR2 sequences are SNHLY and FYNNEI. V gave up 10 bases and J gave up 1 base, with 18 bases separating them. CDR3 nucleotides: TGTGCCATCCTGGGGATGCAGGGTCGCACAGATACGCAGTATTTT. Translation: CAILGMQGRTDTQYF.

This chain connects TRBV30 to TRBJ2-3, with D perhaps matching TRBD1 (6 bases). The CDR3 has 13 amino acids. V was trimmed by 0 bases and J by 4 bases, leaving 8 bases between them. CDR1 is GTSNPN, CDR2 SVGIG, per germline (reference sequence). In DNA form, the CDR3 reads TGTGCCTGGAGTGTACAGGGCCCAGATACGCAGTATTTT. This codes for CAWSVQGPDTQYF.

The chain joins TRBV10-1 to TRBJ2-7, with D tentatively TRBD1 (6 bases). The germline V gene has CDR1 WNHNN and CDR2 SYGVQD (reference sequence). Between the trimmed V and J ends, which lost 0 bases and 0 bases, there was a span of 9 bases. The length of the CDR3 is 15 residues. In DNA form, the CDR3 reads TGCGCCAGCAGTGAGTCGAGGGGGAGCTCCTACGAGCAGTACTTC. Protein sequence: CASSESRGSSYEQYF.

This chain's CDR3 is CASSPKPWTGLQGEQYF. The CDR3 DNA reads TGTGCCAGCAGCCCCAAACCGTGGACAGGCCTCCAGGGCGAGCAGTACTTC. The rearrangement uses TRBV7-6 and TRBJ2-7; 7 bases line up with TRBD1. Germline trimming cut 5 bases from V and 6 bases from J; bases unmatched to any gene: 19. Looked up from germline, CDR1 is SGHVS and CDR2 is FNYEAQ. The CDR3 sequence is 17 residues long. The variable domain in full, with the rest retrieved from reference TRBV7-6 and TRBJ2-7, is GAGVSQSPRYKVTKRGQDVALRCDPISGHVSLYWYRQALGQGPEFLTYFNYEAQQDKSGLPNDRFSAERPEGSISTLTIQRTEQRDSAMYRCASSPKPWTGLQGEQYFGPGTRLTVT.

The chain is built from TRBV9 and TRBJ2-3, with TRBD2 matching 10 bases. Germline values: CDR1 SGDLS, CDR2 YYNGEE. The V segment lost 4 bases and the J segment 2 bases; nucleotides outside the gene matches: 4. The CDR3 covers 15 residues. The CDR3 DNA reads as TGTGCCAGCAGCCCTAGCGGGAGTTACACAGATACGCAGTATTTT. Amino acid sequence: CASSPSGSYTDTQYF.